One sample yielded the 9 T cell receptor beta chains listed below, sequenced in a study of regulatory T cells in long-lasting Graves disease. To make TCR beta libraries, researchers used iRepertoire HTBI primers and Arm-PCR of CDR3 regions. TCRdb passed the multiplex PCR reads through MiXCR, listing each CDR3 protein once. Here the sample spans 300,000 to 400,000 distinct CDR3 sequences, around 15% being singletons. Time point here: newly diagnosed GD, antithyroid drugs for less than 3 months. PBMC RNA was the source of the TCR library. Here the sequenced sample was peripheral blood mononuclear cells (PBMCs), taken at new diagnosis, from a patient treated with antithyroid drugs. Receptor source: a female donor with Graves disease.

A few counts support this clonotype. This chain links TRBV27 with TRBJ2-4; unclear D gene. The CDR3 loop spans 13 amino acids. The V gene lost 5 bases and the J gene lost 4 bases, with 9 bases spanning the gap. Germline V lookup: CDR1 MNHEY, CDR2 SMNVEV (reference sequence). The CDR3, as DNA: TGTGCCAGCAGTCCACAGAGGAAAAACATTCAGTACTTC. This translates into CASSPQRKNIQYF.

This clonotype was counted between two and nine times. The chain combines TRBV5-8 with TRBJ2-1; tentative D call: TRBD1 (6 bases). Germline CDR1 is SGHTS and CDR2 is YDEGEE. V dropped 1 base and J dropped 4 bases, with 12 bases sitting between them. This CDR3 has 15 amino acids. The DNA of the CDR3 is TGTGCCAGCAGCTTGATCAGGGGCTGGTACAATGAGCAGTTCTTC. The encoded protein is CASSLIRGWYNEQFF.

The V call is TRBV12-5, the J call TRBJ2-1; perhaps TRBD2 as D (5 bases). The germline gives CDR1 LGHNT, CDR2 FRNRAP. The CDR3 totals 13 residues. With 5 bases removed from V and 7 bases from J, the gap between germline ends came to 12 bases. The CDR3 DNA reads as TGTGCTAGTGGTAACGACTACCCGAATGAGCAGTTCTTC. Residues: CASGNDYPNEQFF. The full variable domain, with the rest looked up from reference TRBV12-5 and TRBJ2-1, is DARVTQTPRHKVTEMGQEVTMRCQPILGHNTVFWYRQTMMQGLELLAYFRNRAPLDDSGMPKDRFSAEMPDATLATLKIQPSEPRDSAVYFCASGNDYPNEQFFGPGTRLTVL.

The V and J genes are TRBV10-3 and TRBJ1-3; 7 nucleotides match TRBD1. From germline, CDR1 is ENHRY and CDR2 SYGVKD. This CDR3 has 14 amino acids. V shed 5 bases and J 4 bases; nucleotides not matched to a gene: 5. CDR3 sequence reads: CAISRDSGGNTIYF. The CDR3 coding sequence is TGTGCCATCAGTCGGGACAGTGGCGGAAACACCATATATTTT.

This clonotype appeared many times. V gene TRBV2 combines with J gene TRBJ2-1; 10 bases fit TRBD2. With V trimmed by 6 bases and J by 4 bases, 6 bases remained unmatched. Germline CDR1 and CDR2: SNHLY and FYNNEI. This CDR3 spans 15 amino acids. CDR3 residues: CASRSGLADYNEQFF. DNA of the CDR3: TGTGCCAGCAGAAGCGGACTAGCGGATTACAATGAGCAGTTCTTC.

This clonotype was counted many times. The chain carries TRBV5-1 and TRBJ2-7; no clear D. V was trimmed by 7 bases and J by 0 bases, leaving 14 bases between them. The germline V gene encodes CDR1 SGHRS and CDR2 YFSETQ. The CDR3 runs 14 residues. CDR3 amino acids: CASRSAVSSYEQYF. CDR3 coding DNA: TGCGCCAGCCGCTCGGCGGTGAGCTCCTACGAGCAGTACTTC. Full variable domain (remainder filled in from reference TRBV5-1 and TRBJ2-7): KAGVTQTPRYLIKTRGQQVTLSCSPISGHRSVSWYQQTPGQGLQFLFEYFSETQRNKGNFPGRFSGRQFSNSRSEMNVSTLELGDSALYLCASRSAVSSYEQYFGPGTRLTVT.

The chain recombines TRBV25-1 with TRBJ2-7; the D gene is possibly TRBD2 (5 bases). Looked up from germline, CDR1 is MGHDK and CDR2 is SYGVNS. The CDR3 is 14 amino acids. Trimming removed 4 bases at V and 1 base at J, with 11 bases between. CDR3 bases: TGTGCCAGCAGTGGAACTAGACCTTCCTACGAGCAGTACTTC. Protein: CASSGTRPSYEQYF.

The sample holds many counts of this clonotype. The rearrangement joins TRBV2 to TRBJ2-5; 10 positions agree with TRBD1. CDR1 is SNHLY, CDR2 FYNNEI, per germline. The CDR3 totals 16 residues. J lost 3 bases, V lost 7 bases, and 11 bases had no gene match. This chain's CDR3 is CASNPGQGGEKETQYF. CDR3 bases: TGTGCCAGCAATCCAGGACAGGGGGGGGAGAAAGAGACCCAGTACTTC.

This clonotype showed up many times. This rearrangement joins TRBV20-1 to TRBJ2-3; 9 nucleotides align to TRBD2. Germline CDR1 DFQATT, CDR2 SNEGSKA (reference sequence). The ends lost 3 bases at V and 4 bases at J; junction bases unmatched: 17. CDR3 length: 18 residues. CDR3 sequence: CSARGLLGAGGPADTQYF. The CDR3 bases are TGCAGTGCTAGGGGATTATTAGGGGCGGGGGGGCCAGCAGATACGCAGTATTTT.